This T cell receptor beta chain is drawn from a study of T cells after yellow fever vaccination (dated by TCRdb to the late 2010s). Concerning the study at large: The SMART-Seq v4 Ultra Low Input RNA kit was used to prepare libraries from fractions with low cell numbers. To track T-cell clones before and after primary and booster YFV17D yellow fever vaccination, bulk TCR alpha and beta repertoires were sequenced longitudinally. Two healthy male donors, one aged 18 to 30 and one aged 30 to 39 years, were included in the cohort. Blood was collected at multiple timepoints before and after primary and secondary immunization, and bulk PBMC replicates and cell subsets were isolated. On the study overall, not on this receptor specifically: A small fraction of clonotypes showed up in both the CD4 and CD8 compartments, probably as a result of convergent recombination. Because abundant contaminating clonotypes from the bulk population could be contained in FACS-sorted repertoires, computational filtering was required. After the booster, most clones that had expanded after primary vaccination were detected again (around 97% of CD4 and 88% of CD8), suggesting broad maintenance of memory. Compared with the primary T-cell response, the secondary T-cell response was faster but weaker, reaching its peak on day 5 rather than on day 15. Only two donors were included in the study, so the extent to which the findings can be generalized is limited.

TCR cDNA was synthesized by 5'RACE template switching, which introduced a universal primer site and unique molecular identifiers. Priming of cDNA synthesis was performed from both the TCR alpha and TCR beta constant segments. Libraries were amplified in two PCR steps, with sample barcodes and sequencing adapters added in the second step. Sequencing of the libraries was done on either Illumina HiSeq 2500 (2x100 bp) or NovaSeq (2x150 bp). Turning to the authors' computational methods: MIGEC was used to demultiplex reads and collapse the reads into UMI consensus sequences, and MiXCR was used for V(D)J alignment. Vaccine-responding clonotypes were identified with edgeR using replicate PBMC samples, with FDR below 0.01 and a log2 fold change above 5 up to day 15 being required. Bulk clonotypes were assigned CD4 or CD8 identity according to which sequenced CD4 or CD8 repertoire held them at higher abundance. TCRdb reanalyzed the raw reads on its own, using fastp at Q25 for trimming and MiXCR for clone calling, and kept in-frame beta chains. Each entry merges the rows of one CDR3 protein and shows their most common DNA and genes. These V and J calls originate from TCRdb's pipeline instead of the authors' own analysis. Recorded for this sample are some 560,000 distinct CDR3 sequences; roughly a sixth of them occurred a single time. The ten largest make up 17% of the sample.

Per the publication, the treatment or condition label means: live attenuated yellow fever vaccine strain. Two biological replicates of bulk PBMCs were collected at each blood-draw timepoint. A standard Ficoll-Paque protocol was used to isolate PBMCs from peripheral blood. TriZol was used to extract RNA from bulk PBMCs, from CD4 and CD8 fractions, and from dextramer-positive and dextramer-negative fractions. As concerns this clonotype: Its antigen remains undetermined. One base away there is no much larger clone; base qualities are not given.

From its cysteine to its phenylalanine, the CDR3 spans 16 amino acids. Only the CDR3 portion is preserved as DNA: 48 bases, with reading frame beginning at the first base. Trimming at the junction amounts to 0 bases on V and 0 bases on J, and the germline ends lie 12 bases apart. The germline V gene gives CDR1 as SQVTM and CDR2 as ANQGSEA. The sequence derives from a man aged 18 to 29 who received the YFV17D yellow fever vaccine. This chain joins TRBV29-1 to TRBJ2-1, and TRBD1 may be the D gene, going by 6 matching bases. The starting material was PBMCs, obtained 5 days after the first yellow fever vaccination. Here the CDR3 is given as CSVEESQGISYNEQFF. The nucleotide sequence reads TGCAGCGTTGAAGAGTCACAGGGAATCTCCTACAATGAGCAGTTCTTC.